The T cell receptor (beta chain) described here comes from a study of T-cell reconstitution after alpha-beta-depleted transplantation in children. This CDR3 spans 11 amino acids. Germline CDR1 is MNHEY and CDR2 is SVGAGI. The germline V and J ends were trimmed by 6 bases and 7 bases, with 10 bases remaining between them. General study results and limits: For some patients, TCRbeta diversity was high at day 60 because of recipient T cells and thymic progenitors that survived. Expanded graft clones, several hundred of them, were reportedly the source of alpha-beta T cells about two months after transplant. When one year had passed after transplant, most T-cell counts and diversity came from newly produced T cells.

Library preparation (for TCRbeta) was performed with unique molecular identifiers. TCRdb redid the calling of the PCR reads with MiXCR, one entry per CDR3 protein. The sample records around 500,000 distinct CDR3 sequences, approximately 22% being singletons. Turning to this clonotype: What it recognizes is unknown.

Sequencing used PBMCs, mostly from graft donor cells, obtained 360 days after TCRalphabeta/CD19-depleted stem cell transplant. This TCR came from a boy in the first two years of life who had a stem cell transplant for acute myeloid leukemia, so the T cells may come from the graft donor. The chain combines TRBV6-5 with TRBJ2-7, with a possible D match to TRBD2 (5 bases). Here the CDR3 DNA reads TGTGCCAGCAGAAATGGAGGAGAGCAGTACTTC. Translating gives CASRNGGEQYF.